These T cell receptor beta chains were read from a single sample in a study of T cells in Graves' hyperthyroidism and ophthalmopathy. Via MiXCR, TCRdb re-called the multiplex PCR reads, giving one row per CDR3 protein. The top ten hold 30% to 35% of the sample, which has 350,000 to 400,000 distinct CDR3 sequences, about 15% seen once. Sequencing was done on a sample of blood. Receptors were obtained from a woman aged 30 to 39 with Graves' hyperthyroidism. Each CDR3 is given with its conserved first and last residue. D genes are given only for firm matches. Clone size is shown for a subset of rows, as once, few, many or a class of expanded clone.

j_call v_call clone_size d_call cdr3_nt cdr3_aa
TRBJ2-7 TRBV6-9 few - TGTGCCAGCAGTTTACATGGCGGTGGGAAGTACGAGCAGTACTTC CASSLHGGGKYEQYF
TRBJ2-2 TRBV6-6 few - TGTGCCAGCAGTTACTCGGAGGGGGCAGGCGGGAGTTTCGCCGGGGAGCTGTTTTTT CASSYSEGAGGSFAGELFF
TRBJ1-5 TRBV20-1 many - TGCAGTGCGGGACTGGGGGCCCAAAATCAGCCCCAGCATTTT CSAGLGAQNQPQHF
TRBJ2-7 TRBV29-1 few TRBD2 TGCAGCGTTGAAAATGATGGGACTACAGTGCGCGAGCAGTACTTC CSVENDGTTVREQYF
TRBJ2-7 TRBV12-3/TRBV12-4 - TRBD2 TGTGCCAGCAGTCAGACTAGCGGGAGTTCCGAGCAGTACTTC CASSQTSGSSEQYF
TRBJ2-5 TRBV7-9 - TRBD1 TGTGCCAGCAGCTTAGAGGGGGCCCGAGGAGAGACCCAGTACTTC CASSLEGARGETQYF
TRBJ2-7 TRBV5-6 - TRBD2 TGTGCCAGCAGCCATCTAGCGGAGGCCTACGAGCAGTACTTC CASSHLAEAYEQYF
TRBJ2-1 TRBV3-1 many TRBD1 TGTGCCAGCAGCATAGACAGGGGACATACCTACAATGAGCAGTTCTTC CASSIDRGHTYNEQFF
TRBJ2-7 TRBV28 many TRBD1 TGTGCCAGCAGGATGGGAGGGACAGGGAGAAGCGAGCAGTACTTC CASRMGGTGRSEQYF
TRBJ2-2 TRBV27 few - TGTGCCAGCCGGGGTGGGGTGGAGACCGGGGAGCTGTTTTTT CASRGGVETGELFF
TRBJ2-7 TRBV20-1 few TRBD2 TGCAGTGCTATCGGGACCGCTAGCGGGAACTCCTACGAGCAGTACTTC CSAIGTASGNSYEQYF
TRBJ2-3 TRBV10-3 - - TGTGCCATCAGGACAGAATCAGATACGCAGTATTTT CAIRTESDTQYF
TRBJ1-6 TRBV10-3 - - TGTGCCATCAGTGAGCCTTCCGGCGATAATTCACCCCTCCACTTT CAISEPSGDNSPLHF
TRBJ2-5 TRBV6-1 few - TGTGCCAGCAGCCTGCTTGGGGCCCTGGGGGAGACCCAGTACTTC CASSLLGALGETQYF
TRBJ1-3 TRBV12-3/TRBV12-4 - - TGTGCCAGCAGTTTACGGGGTACTAACGGAAACACCATATATTTT CASSLRGTNGNTIYF
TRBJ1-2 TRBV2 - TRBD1 TGTGCCAGCAGTGAGGCAGGGGGCTATGGCTACACCTTC CASSEAGGYGYTF
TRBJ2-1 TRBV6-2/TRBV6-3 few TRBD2 TGTGCCAGCACCATACGGGGCGGGAGGGCCTCCTACAATGAGCAGTTCTTC CASTIRGGRASYNEQFF
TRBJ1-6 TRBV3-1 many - TGTGCCAGCAGCCAAGCGGGTGCCAATTCACCCCTCCACTTT CASSQAGANSPLHF
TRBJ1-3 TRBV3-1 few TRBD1 TGTGCCAGCGGATTGCTGGGACAGGTTGGAAACACCATATATTTT CASGLLGQVGNTIYF
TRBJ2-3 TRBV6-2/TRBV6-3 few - TGTGCCAGCAGCTTACCACCGGGGTCAGATACGCAGTATTTT CASSLPPGSDTQYF
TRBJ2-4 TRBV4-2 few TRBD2 TGTGCCAGCAGCCAACGTCCAGCGGGACAAAACATTCAGTACTTC CASSQRPAGQNIQYF
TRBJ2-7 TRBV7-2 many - TGTGCCAGCAGCCAAAACGGGGGCCGAGGCGAGCAGTACTTC CASSQNGGRGEQYF
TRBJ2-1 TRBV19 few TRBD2 TGTGCCAGTAGTCCCCTAGCGGACTACAATGAGCAGTTCTTC CASSPLADYNEQFF
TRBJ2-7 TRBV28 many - TGTGCCAGCAGAGAGACAGCCCTCCCCTACGAGCAGTACTTC CASRETALPYEQYF
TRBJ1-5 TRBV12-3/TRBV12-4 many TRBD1 TGTGCCAGCAGTCTGCGGACAGGGGGAGACCAGCCCCAGCATTTT CASSLRTGGDQPQHF
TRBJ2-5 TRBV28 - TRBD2 TGTGCCAGCAGTCTAGCGGGAGACGTGTTCCAAGAGACCCAGTACTTC CASSLAGDVFQETQYF
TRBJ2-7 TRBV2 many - TGTGCCAGCAGCGACCAGAGGGCACCCTACGAGCAGTACTTC CASSDQRAPYEQYF
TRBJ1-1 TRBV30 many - TGTGCCTGGAAGGAAAGGTTGGACACTGAAGCTTTCTTT CAWKERLDTEAFF
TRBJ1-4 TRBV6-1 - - TGTGCCAGCAGTGAAGTAGCGGGTCGGGCTGGGGCTCTGGAACTGTTTTTT CASSEVAGRAGALELFF
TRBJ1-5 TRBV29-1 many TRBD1 TGCAGCGCCCAGACAGGGTATGATCAGCCCCAGCATTTT CSAQTGYDQPQHF
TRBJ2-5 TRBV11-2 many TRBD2 TGTGCCAGCAGCTTAGGGACTAGCGGGACCCAAGAGACCCAGTACTTC CASSLGTSGTQETQYF
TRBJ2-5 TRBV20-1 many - TGCAGTGCTCAAAGAGGACCCGTGGAGACCCAGTACTTC CSAQRGPVETQYF
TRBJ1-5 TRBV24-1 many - TGTGCCACCAGTGCTTCTAAGAGCCAGCCCCAGCATTTT CATSASKSQPQHF
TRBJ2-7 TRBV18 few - TGTGCCAGCTCACCCCTTAGGGGCCCGAACGAGCAGTACTTC CASSPLRGPNEQYF
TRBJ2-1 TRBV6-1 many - TGTGCCAGCAGTTGGGGGGGCTCTTCCCGCTACAATGAGCAGTTCTTC CASSWGGSSRYNEQFF
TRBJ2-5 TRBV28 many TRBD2 TGTGCCAGCAGTTGGGGGGGCCAAGAGACCCAGTACTTC CASSWGGQETQYF
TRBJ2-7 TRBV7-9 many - TGTGCCAGCAGCTTAGCTCGGGCAGACCTTTCACGTTCAGCCTACGAGCAGTACTTC CASSLARADLSRSAYEQYF
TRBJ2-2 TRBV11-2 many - TGTGCCAGCAGCCTCTCTGGGGGGCGCGCCACCGGGGAGCTGTTTTTT CASSLSGGRATGELFF
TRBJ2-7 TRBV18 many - TGTGCCAGCTCACCACCGGCCTCCTACGAGCAGTACTTC CASSPPASYEQYF
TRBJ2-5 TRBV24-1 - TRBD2 TGTGCCACCAGTGGGGTAGCGGGAACGGAGACCCAGTACTTC CATSGVAGTETQYF
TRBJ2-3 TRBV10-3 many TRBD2 TGTGCCATCAGACCCGGACTAGCGGGAGGTCTCACAGATACGCAGTATTTT CAIRPGLAGGLTDTQYF
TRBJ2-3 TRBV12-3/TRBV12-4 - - TGTGCCAGCAACCGCTGGGACACAGATACGCAGTATTTT CASNRWDTDTQYF
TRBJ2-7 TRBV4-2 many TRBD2 TGTGCCAGCAGCTCAGGCGGTAGCGGGACCTCCTACGAGCAGTACTTC CASSSGGSGTSYEQYF
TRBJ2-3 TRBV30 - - TGTGCCTGGAGTTCGACAGACGCAGATACGCAGTATTTT CAWSSTDADTQYF
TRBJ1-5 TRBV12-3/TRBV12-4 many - TGTGCCAGCAGTTTAAGTAGCGATCAGCCCCAGCATTTT CASSLSSDQPQHF
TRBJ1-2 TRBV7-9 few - TGTGCCAGCAGCTTAACCAGGGGCGAGGTGTGGGGCTACACCTTC CASSLTRGEVWGYTF
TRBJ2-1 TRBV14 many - TGTGCCAGCAGCCAAGGTTCCGTTATCTACAATGAGCAGTTCTTC CASSQGSVIYNEQFF
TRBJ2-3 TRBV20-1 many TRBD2 TGCAGTGCTAGAGCGGGGACTAGCTCCGTTGGATTCAACACAGATACGCAGTATTTT CSARAGTSSVGFNTDTQYF
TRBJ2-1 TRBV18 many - TGTGCCAGCTCTACGGGAGAGCCTACCACCCCCTACAATGAGCAGTTCTTC CASSTGEPTTPYNEQFF
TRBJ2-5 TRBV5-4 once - TGTGCCAGCAGCTTGGCGCGCGGGCAAGAGACCCAGTACTTC CASSLARGQETQYF
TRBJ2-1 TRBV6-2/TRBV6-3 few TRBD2 TGTGCCAGCAGGGAAAGCGGGAGCGATGGCAATGAGCAGTTCTTC CASRESGSDGNEQFF
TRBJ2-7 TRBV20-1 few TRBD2 TGCAGTGCAAACAGGGGAGGTAGCGGGAGGTCTGGCGAGCAGTACTTC CSANRGGSGRSGEQYF
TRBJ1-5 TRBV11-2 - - TGTGCCAGCAGCTTAGTACGGGGCCAGCCCCAGCATTTT CASSLVRGQPQHF
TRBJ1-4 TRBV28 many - TGTGCCAGCAGTCCATATCCCCAAGGAGGGGGTGAAAAACTGTTTTTT CASSPYPQGGGEKLFF
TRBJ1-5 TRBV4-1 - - TGCGCCAGCAGCCAAAGGGAGAACAGCAATCAGCCCCAGCATTTT CASSQRENSNQPQHF
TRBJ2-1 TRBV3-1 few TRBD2 TGTGCCAGCAGCCTCGTAGCGGGCCACAATGAGCAGTTCTTC CASSLVAGHNEQFF
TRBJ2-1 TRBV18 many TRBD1 TGTGCCAGCTCACCACCCAGGACAGGTACCGATGAGCAGTTCTTC CASSPPRTGTDEQFF